This T cell receptor delta chain was sequenced for a study of γδ T cells in repeated Plasmodium falciparum infection. This clone counts as medium-sized (0.01 to 0.1%). The sample carries other DNA sequences with the same CDR3. Germline-derived CDR1 and CDR2 are TSWWSYY and QGS. V dropped 5 bases and J dropped 3; count of bases not matched to a gene: 18. This CDR3 contains 19 residues. TCRdb reprocessed the multiplex PCR reads using CATT. Of tens of thousands of delta-chain clones detected, over 1.5% appear once; the ten largest clones hold about 15%. Bulk repertoires came from Vgamma9/Vdelta2+ or Vdelta2-negative gammadelta T cells flow-sorted from PBMC.

Specimen: gamma-delta T cells from blood. The source is a pool of human donors (malaria-infected and uninfected, not separated). This chain uses TRDV1 with TRDJ1, with 10 positions matching TRDD3. The CDR3 reads CALGYNLRRGIRVSDKLIF. CDR3 sequence (DNA): TGTGCTCTTGGGTACAATCTACGGCGGGGGATACGTGTTTCCGATAAACTCATCTTT.